This entry lists 22 T cell receptor beta chains sequenced from one sample in a study of shared clonotypes between healthy human individuals. Assay: immunoSEQ multiplex PCR; the TCRdb copy retains only in-frame clones and omits some. The sample holds about 2 million clones, around 95% seen once. The specimen was naive CD4+ T cells sorted from blood. Subset indicated: CD45RA+ positively selected. The receptors come from a man younger than 35 in good health.

This clone was counted once. The rearrangement links TRBV9 to TRBJ2-7, with D tentatively TRBD1 or TRBD2 (5 bases each). Trimming took 1 base from V and 0 from J, leaving 17 bases between them. This CDR3 has 17 amino acids. Germline V gene lookup returns CDR1 SGDLS and CDR2 YYNGEE. This chain's CDR3 is CASSVIRRGPLSYEQYF. Written as DNA, the CDR3 is TGTGCCAGCAGCGTAATTCGTAGGGGACCCCTCTCCTACGAGCAGTACTTC. Combining the CDR3 with reference TRBV9 and TRBJ2-7 gives the whole variable domain DSGVTQTPKHLITATGQRVTLRCSPRSGDLSVYWYQQSLDQGLQFLIQYYNGEERAKGNILERFSAQQFPDLHSELNLSSLELGDSALYFCASSVIRRGPLSYEQYFGPGTRLTVT.

The genes are TRBV21-1 and TRBJ1-4; the listed D gene, TRBD1, was not tested against the DNA. TRBV21-1 is recorded as a pseudogene. This CDR3 comprises 17 residues. CDR3: CASSKADSDATNEKLFF. DNA of the CDR3: TGTGCCAGCAGCAAAGCGGACAGCGATGCAACTAATGAAAAACTGTTTTTT.

This clone was found once. V and J are TRBV6-1 and TRBJ1-1; 7 bases agree with TRBD1. The germline CDR1 and CDR2 sequences are MNHNS and SASEGT. The CDR3 has 15 residues. Germline trimming cut 4 bases from V and 0 bases from J; bases unmatched to any gene: 5. The CDR3 region has the DNA TGTGCCAGCAGTGGACAGGGTTCCATGAACACTGAAGCTTTCTTT. Translating gives CASSGQGSMNTEAFF.

The rearrangement uses TRBV5-1 and TRBJ2-2, with 11 bases that match TRBD1. The CDR3 contains 16 residues. Trimming cost V 2 bases and J 5 bases; bases outside gene matches: 5. CDR1 is SGHRS, CDR2 YFSETQ, per germline. The CDR3 loop reads CASSFSGQGATGELFF. CDR3 in DNA: TGCGCCAGCAGCTTTTCAGGACAGGGGGCGACCGGGGAGCTGTTTTTT.

The chain combines TRBV5-1 with TRBJ1-2, with TRBD1 matching over 10 bases. Germline V gene data show CDR1 as SGHRS and CDR2 as YFSETQ. The CDR3 has 12 residues. The junction had 3 bases not matched to a gene; V was cut back by 3 bases and J by 10 bases. Here the CDR3 DNA reads TGCGCCAGCAGCTGGGACAGGGGCCCCTACACCTTC. Its protein product is CASSWDRGPYTF.

The genes are TRBV6-1 and TRBJ1-2, with 7 positions matching TRBD1. Looked up from germline, CDR1 is MNHNS and CDR2 is SASEGT. Trimming took 6 bases from V and 3 from J; bases not matched to a gene: 4. The CDR3 is 13 amino acids. The CDR3 coding sequence is TGTGCCAGCAGCCATAGGGGGCACTATGGCTACACCTTC. Its translation is CASSHRGHYGYTF.

As for this clone: The identical CDR3 is also encoded by other nucleotide sequences in the sample. The CDR3 DNA reads as TGTGCCAGCAGGGGACAAATGAACACTGAAGCTTTCTTT. Amino acids: CASRGQMNTEAFF. The rearrangement uses TRBV6-1 and TRBJ1-1; D might be TRBD1 (6 bases). CDR1 MNHNS and CDR2 SASEGT come from the germline V gene. Between the trimmed V and J ends, which lost 6 bases and 0 bases, there was a span of 8 bases. This CDR3 has 13 amino acids.

A remark on this clone: Other nucleotide sequences from this sample produce the same CDR3. The chain recombines TRBV7-2 with TRBJ2-7; a weak D match, TRBD1 (5 bases). The germline CDR1 and CDR2 sequences are SGHTA and FQGNSA. Trimming shortened V by 6 bases and J by 3 bases, and 9 bases separated the two germline ends. The length of the CDR3 is 12 residues. The CDR3 DNA follows: TGTGCCAGCAGAGACAGCCTCTACGAGCAGTACTTC. As protein: CASRDSLYEQYF.

Concerning this clone itself: Other DNA sequences from this sample encode an identical CDR3 as well. The genes are TRBV2 and TRBJ2-5, with D possibly being TRBD2 (5 bases). Trimming removed 6 bases from V and 12 bases from J, with 17 bases in between. CDR1 and CDR2 (germline): SNHLY, FYNNEI. This CDR3 region has 12 residues. CDR3 nucleotides: TGTGCCAGCAGCCGGGATTCTACGAGCAAGTACTTC. Translated: CASSRDSTSKYF.

The rearrangement uses TRBV6-1 and TRBJ2-7, with D hard to call. The CDR3 loop spans 12 amino acids. V lost 4 bases, J lost 7 bases, and 11 bases lay in between. Germline CDR1 MNHNS, CDR2 SASEGT. CDR3 DNA sequence: TGTGCCAGCAGTGTCTGGGGTCGGGAGCAGTACTTC. This codes for CASSVWGREQYF.

The CDR3, as DNA: TGTGCCAGCAGTTACGCAGAACTGCTTGAGCCAGATACGCAGTATTTT. Its translation is CASSYAELLEPDTQYF. This rearrangement joins TRBV6-5 to TRBJ2-3; no clear D gene. Per germline, CDR1 MNHEY and CDR2 SVGAGI. Between the trimmed V and J ends, which lost 2 bases and 4 bases, there was a span of 16 bases. CDR3 length: 16 residues.

This chain links TRBV28 with TRBJ1-4, with 8 bases fitting TRBD1. Trimming cost V 5 bases and J 2 bases; bases outside gene matches: 1. The CDR3 extends over 14 amino acids. Germline V gene data show CDR1 as MDHEN and CDR2 as SYDVKM. Written as DNA, the CDR3 is TGTGCCAGCAGTGCAGGGGGCACTAATGAAAAACTGTTTTTT. It specifies CASSAGGTNEKLFF.

The gene calls are TRBV18 and TRBJ1-3, with unresolved D. The CDR3 extends over 15 amino acids. V was pared by 5 bases and J by 0 bases, with 11 bases between. CDR1 is KGHSH and CDR2 is LQKENI in the germline V gene. CDR3 nucleotide sequence: TGTGCCAGCTCAGCTTCAGGCAGCTCTGGAAACACCATATATTTT. As protein: CASSASGSSGNTIYF. The full variable domain, with the rest looked up from reference TRBV18 and TRBJ1-3, is NAGVMQNPRHLVRRRGQEARLRCSPMKGHSHVYWYRQLPEEGLKFMVYLQKENIIDESGMPKERFSAEFPKEGPSILRIQQVVRGDSAAYFCASSASGSSGNTIYFGEGSWLTVV.

DNA of the CDR3: TGTGCCAGCACCAAAACAGGAAAGGATGAGCAGTTCTTC. It encodes CASTKTGKDEQFF. The genes are TRBV27 and TRBJ2-1, with D tentatively TRBD1 (5 bases). V was pared by 7 bases and J by 8 bases, with 15 bases between. This CDR3 has 13 residues. Germline V gene lookup returns CDR1 MNHEY and CDR2 SMNVEV (reference sequence).

J is TRBJ2-3 and V is TRBV9, with 7 bases identical to TRBD2. The CDR3 is 14 amino acids. Trimming removed 3 bases from V and 5 bases from J; junction bases left unmatched: 6. The V gene's germline CDR1 is SGDLS and CDR2 YYNGEE. The CDR3 DNA is TGTGCCAGCAGCGAGCGGGAAAGTCTAGATACGCAGTATTTT. Translated, it gives CASSERESLDTQYF.

With regard to this clone: Different DNA sequences within this sample yield the same CDR3. The rearrangement joins TRBV30 to TRBJ2-1; 9 bases align to TRBD2. V trimming: 0 bases; J trimming: 7 bases; junction bases outside the gene matches: 7. From germline, CDR1 is GTSNPN and CDR2 SVGIG (reference sequence). This CDR3 comprises 15 residues. The CDR3 sequence is CAWSVRAGGGNEQFF. The CDR3 DNA follows: TGTGCCTGGAGTGTACGAGCGGGGGGAGGAAATGAGCAGTTCTTC.

This clone has only one observation. The chain uses TRBV5-6 and TRBJ2-5, with D hard to call. The germline V gene has CDR1 SGHDT and CDR2 YYEEEE. The CDR3 is 12 amino acids. V shed 4 bases and J shed 4 bases, with 8 bases lying between them. This CDR3 is CASSGSAETQYF. The CDR3 nucleotides are TGTGCCAGCAGCGGTTCCGCAGAGACCCAGTACTTC. The full variable domain, its missing parts supplied by reference TRBV5-6 and TRBJ2-5, is DAGVTQSPTHLIKTRGQQVTLRCSPKSGHDTVSWYQQALGQGPQFIFQYYEEEERQRGNFPDRFSGHQFPNYSSELNVNALLLGDSALYLCASSGSAETQYFGPGTRLLVL.

The genes are TRBV9 and TRBJ2-4, with D possibly being TRBD2 (5 bases). Germline CDR1 and CDR2: SGDLS and YYNGEE. Trimming took off 5 bases at V and 6 bases at J, with 21 bases between the two ends. The CDR3 has 16 residues. CDR3 DNA sequence: TGTGCCAGCAGTCCAGAGGGTGTCCCCGGTTTAAACATTCAGTACTTC. Its translation: CASSPEGVPGLNIQYF.

V is TRBV28 and J is TRBJ1-5; TRBD1 matches 8 bases. CDR3 length equals 20 residues. After removal of 3 bases from V and 0 bases from J, the junction contained 16 bases not matched to a gene. The germline CDR1 and CDR2 sequences are MDHEN and SYDVKM. DNA for the CDR3: TGTGCCAGCAGTTTCTCCGGACAGGGCCCAGGCAGTTATAGCAATCAGCCCCAGCATTTT. Amino acids: CASSFSGQGPGSYSNQPQHF. Using reference TRBV28 and TRBJ1-5 for the parts outside the CDR3, the full variable domain is DVKVTQSSRYLVKRTGEKVFLECVQDMDHENMFWYRQDPGLGLRLIYFSYDVKMKEKGDIPEGYSVSREKKERFSLILESASTNQTSMYLCASSFSGQGPGSYSNQPQHFGDGTRLSIL.

The rearrangement links TRBV12-2 to TRBJ2-5; the table's D gene call, TRBD2, was not cross checked with the DNA. TRBV12-2 is reported as a pseudogene. This CDR3 has 14 amino acids. CDR3 region: CASRLLAKQETQYF. The CDR3 DNA reads as TGTGCAAGTCGTCTACTAGCGAAACAAGAGACCCAGTACTTC.

The chain combines TRBV4-1 with TRBJ2-1; 9 nucleotides line up with TRBD1. The CDR3 covers 17 residues. Germline V gives CDR1 MGHRA, CDR2 YSYEKL. V lost 1 base to trimming and J lost 4 bases; unmatched junction nucleotides: 8. The CDR3 DNA reads TGCGCCAGCAGCCAAGGCATCGGACAGGGGTCATACAATGAGCAGTTCTTC. Its protein product is CASSQGIGQGSYNEQFF.

This chain links TRBV6-6 with TRBJ1-6; maybe TRBD1 (5 bases). V gave up 5 bases and J gave up 11 bases, with 19 bases separating them. Germline CDR1 is MNHNY and CDR2 is SVGAGI (reference sequence). This CDR3 region has 15 residues. The CDR3 loop reads CASSPTGTRMAPLHF. The CDR3 DNA reads as TGTGCCAGCAGTCCCACGGGGACCCGTATGGCACCCCTCCACTTT.